This T cell receptor beta chain was profiled in a study of T cells in women clearing cervical HPV infection. With regard to this clone: Read sequence stops 3 residues before the CDR3 end, and the germline J gene provides the missing end.

CDR1 SGHRS and CDR2 YFSETQ come from the germline V gene. Trimming took off 4 bases at V and 2 bases at J, with 12 bases between the two ends. The CDR3 sequence is 14 residues long. The table came from immunoSEQ multiplex PCR; TCRdb's copy has only in-frame clones and leaves some out. With about 44,000 clones in the sample, the ten largest clones hold 1% to 1.5%. The clonotype was recovered from a woman between 18 and 69 years old with a cervical HPV16 infection that either progressed to CIN3+ or cleared (not recorded which). The source material was blood buffy coat. This chain joins TRBV5-1 and TRBJ1-1, with D uncertain. The covered CDR3 bases are TGCGCCAGCAGCCAACAAGTATCTAACACTGAA. Its translation is CASSQQVSNTE. The entire CDR3 protein reads CASSQQVSNTEAFF.